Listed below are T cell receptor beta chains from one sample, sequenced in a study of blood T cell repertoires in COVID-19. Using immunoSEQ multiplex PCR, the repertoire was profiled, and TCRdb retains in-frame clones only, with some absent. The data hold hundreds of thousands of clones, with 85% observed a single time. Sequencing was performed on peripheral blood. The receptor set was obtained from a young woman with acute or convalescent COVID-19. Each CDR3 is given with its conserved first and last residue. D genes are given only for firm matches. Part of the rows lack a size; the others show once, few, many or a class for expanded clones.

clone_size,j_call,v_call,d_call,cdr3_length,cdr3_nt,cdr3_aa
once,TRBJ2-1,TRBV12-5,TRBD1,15,TGTGCTAGTGGTCTAACCATCGACAGGGACAATGAGCAGTTCTTC,CASGLTIDRDNEQFF
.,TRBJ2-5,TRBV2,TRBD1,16,TGTGCCAGCAGATACAGACGACAGGGGTCTGGAGAGACCCAGTACTTC,CASRYRRQGSGETQYF
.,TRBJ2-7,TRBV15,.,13,TGTGCCACCAGCAGAGATCAGGGATACGAGCAGTACTTC,CATSRDQGYEQYF
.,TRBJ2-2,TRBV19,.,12,TGTGCCCTTCTAGGGAGGACTGGGGAGCTGTTTTTT,CALLGRTGELFF
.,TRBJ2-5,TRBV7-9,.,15,TGTGCCAGCAGCTTAATCCTAGCACATCGCGAGACCCAGTACTTC,CASSLILAHRETQYF
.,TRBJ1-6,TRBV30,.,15,TGTGCCTGGAGTGTGGATGGACAGTCCAATTCACCCCTCCACTTT,CAWSVDGQSNSPLHF
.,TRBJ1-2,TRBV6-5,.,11,TGTGCCAGCACCGACAGCTATGGCTACACCTTC,CASTDSYGYTF
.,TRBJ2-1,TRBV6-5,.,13,TGTGCCAGCAGTTACGTATCGGGTAGTGAGCAGTTCTTC,CASSYVSGSEQFF
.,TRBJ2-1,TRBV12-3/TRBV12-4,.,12,TGTGCCAGCAGTTCGACAAGGAATGAGCAGTTCTTC,CASSSTRNEQFF
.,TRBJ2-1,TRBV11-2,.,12,TGTGCCAGCAGCCATGGGACTTACGAGCAGTTCTTC,CASSHGTYEQFF
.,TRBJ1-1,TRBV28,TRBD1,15,TGTGCCAGCAGTTCTTTTGGACAGGGGGCCGGTGAAGCTTTCTTT,CASSSFGQGAGEAFF
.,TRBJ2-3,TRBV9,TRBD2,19,TGTGCCAGCAGCGCCTGGGGTGATGGGCGGGGGATAAGCACAGATACGCAGTATTTT,CASSAWGDGRGISTDTQYF
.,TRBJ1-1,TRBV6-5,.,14,TGTGCCAGCAGTTATCGGGAGAGTAACACTGAAGCTTTCTTT,CASSYRESNTEAFF
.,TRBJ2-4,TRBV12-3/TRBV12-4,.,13,TGTGCCAGCAGTCAGGGGGCCAAAAACATTCAGTACTTC,CASSQGAKNIQYF
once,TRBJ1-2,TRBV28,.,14,TGTGCCAGCGGATTGGGGGGGCTAGACTATGGCTACACCTTC,CASGLGGLDYGYTF
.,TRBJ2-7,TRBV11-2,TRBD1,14,TGTGCCAGCAGCTTAGGGACAGGCACCTACGAGCAGTACTTC,CASSLGTGTYEQYF
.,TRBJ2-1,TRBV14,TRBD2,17,TGTGCCAGCAGCCAAGATGTAAGGACTAGCGGGTACAATGAGCAGTTCTTC,CASSQDVRTSGYNEQFF
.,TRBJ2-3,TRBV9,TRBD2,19,TGTGCCAGCAGCGTCCCTCGGGAGCGGGAGGATGGGGGGACAGATACGCAGTATTTT,CASSVPREREDGGTDTQYF
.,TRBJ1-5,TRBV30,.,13,TGTGCCTGGGGACAGTTTAAAGATCAGCCCCAGCATTTT,CAWGQFKDQPQHF
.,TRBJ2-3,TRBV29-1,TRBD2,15,TGCAGCGTTGACGGGACTAGCGGGTACACAGATACGCAGTATTTT,CSVDGTSGYTDTQYF
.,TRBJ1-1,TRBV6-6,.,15,TGTGCCAGCAGTTACTCGGAGGGGATGAACACTGAAGCTTTCTTT,CASSYSEGMNTEAFF
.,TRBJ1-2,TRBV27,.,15,TGTGCCAGCAGTTTATCGGTTACGGTAGTTGATGGCTACACCTTC,CASSLSVTVVDGYTF
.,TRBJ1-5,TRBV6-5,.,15,TGTGCCAGCAGTTCCACGGGAGTGAACAATCAGCCCCAGCATTTT,CASSSTGVNNQPQHF
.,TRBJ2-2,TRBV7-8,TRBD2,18,TGTGCCAGCAGCGCCCCACTAGCGGGAGGGCCGAACACCGGGGAGCTGTTTTTT,CASSAPLAGGPNTGELFF
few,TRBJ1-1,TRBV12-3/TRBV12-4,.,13,TGTGCCAGCAGTTTGGGGGGGAACACTGAAGCTTTCTTT,CASSLGGNTEAFF
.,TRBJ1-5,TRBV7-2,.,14,TGTGCCAGCAGCTTAATGTCGGGGAATCAGCCCCAGCATTTT,CASSLMSGNQPQHF
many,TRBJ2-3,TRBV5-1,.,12,TGCGCCAGCAAGGAGGGGACAGATACGCAGTATTTT,CASKEGTDTQYF
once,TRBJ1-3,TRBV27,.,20,TGTGCCAGCAGTTTAAAGGTTGTTGGCGACAGTCCCAACTCTGGAAACACCATATATTTT,CASSLKVVGDSPNSGNTIYF
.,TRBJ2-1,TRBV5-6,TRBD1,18,TGTGCCAGCAGCTTGGTAGCAGGGGGTCCCGATTTAAACAATGAGCAGTTCTTC,CASSLVAGGPDLNNEQFF
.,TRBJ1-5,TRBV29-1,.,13,TGCAGCTCCTGCGGGGGTTGCAATCAGCCCCAGCATTTT,CSSCGGCNQPQHF
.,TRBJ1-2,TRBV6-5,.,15,TGTGCCAGCGCCAAGTCCGGGGGGCATGGCTATGGCTACACCTTC,CASAKSGGHGYGYTF
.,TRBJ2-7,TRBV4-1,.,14,TGCGCCAGCAGCCAAGAACCTAAATCCTACGAGCAGTACTTC,CASSQEPKSYEQYF
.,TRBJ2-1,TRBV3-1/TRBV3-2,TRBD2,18,TGTGCCAGCAGCCCAACCGTTGGACTAGCGGGAAACTACAATGAGCAGTTCTTC,CASSPTVGLAGNYNEQFF
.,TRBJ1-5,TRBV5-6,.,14,TGTGCCAGCAGCTTGCTTCGGGGCAATCAGCCCCAGCATTTT,CASSLLRGNQPQHF
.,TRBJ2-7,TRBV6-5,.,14,TGTGCCAGCAGTTACGCTGGGGGGAGGTACGAGCAGTACTTC,CASSYAGGRYEQYF
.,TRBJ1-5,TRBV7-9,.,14,TGTGCCAGCAGTTCGACAGGTACCAATCAGCCCCAGCATTTT,CASSSTGTNQPQHF
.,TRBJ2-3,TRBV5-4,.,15,TGTGCCAGCAGCTTGGCTGGCCCCAGCACAGATACGCAGTATTTT,CASSLAGPSTDTQYF
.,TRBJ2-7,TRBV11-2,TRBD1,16,TGTGCCAGCAGCCCACAACAACAGGGGGCCTCTTACGAGCAGTACTTC,CASSPQQQGASYEQYF
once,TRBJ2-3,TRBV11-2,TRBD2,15,TGTGCCAGCAGCTTTAGCGGGAGGGTAACAGATACGCAGTATTTT,CASSFSGRVTDTQYF